This T cell receptor beta chain appears in the sequencing data of a study of spatial heterogeneity in lung cancer. Findings and limits, study-wide: The appearance of ubiquitous expanded tumor TCRs in blood was greater at resection than follow-up.

Using its own MiXCR run on the 5' RACE reads, TCRdb lists one record per CDR3 protein. The data hold 2,000 to 2,500 distinct CDR3 sequences, with 15% to 20% observed a single time. Time point given: sample taken at primary tumor resection. TCRs were sequenced from unsorted whole RNA of tumor, nontumor lung or PBMC. Patients with untreated early-stage non-small cell lung cancer, numbering some 68, were the donors. The V end was cut by 7 bases, the J end by 1 base, with 15 bases between. The CDR3 is 15 residues long. Per the germline V gene, CDR1 is LGHNT and CDR2 is FRNRAP. This clonotype was observed at least ten times. The antigen is not known.

Specimen: PBMCs, collected at surgery. The sequence was collected from a male donor with early-stage non-small cell lung cancer. The genes are TRBV12-5 and TRBJ2-3, with D unclear. CDR3 residues: CASAPDLPGTDTQYF. CDR3 nucleotides: TGTGCTAGTGCCCCCGATCTGCCCGGCACAGATACGCAGTATTTT.